This entry lists 19 T cell receptor beta chains sequenced from one sample in a study of T-cell memory formation after mild COVID-19. In TCRdb, the 5' RACE reads were re-called with MiXCR into one record per CDR3 protein. The top ten clones hold 9% to 15% of a sample with 470,000 or so distinct CDR3 sequences, 15% to 20% of them seen once. Specimen: PBMCs or a T cell subset sorted from them (not recorded which). All receptors come from an adult woman who had mild COVID-19 (a few samples of this study predate the infection). Cell type and time point are not known.

This clonotype was seen a handful of times. The V and J genes are TRBV12-3 or TRBV12-4 and TRBJ1-6; 9 bases map to TRBD1. J gave up 5 bases and V 5 bases, and 4 bases lay outside the gene matches. CDR3 length: 15 residues. DNA of the CDR3: TGTGCCAGCAGTGAAGGACAGGGGAATAATTCACCCCTCCACTTT. Translated, it gives CASSEGQGNNSPLHF.

The CDR3 spells CASSQLAGGIETQYF. The CDR3 DNA reads as TGTGCCAGCAGCCAACTAGCGGGGGGAATTGAGACCCAGTACTTC. V is TRBV12-3 or TRBV12-4 and J is TRBJ2-5, with 12 bases that match TRBD2. CDR3 size: 15 residues. Germline trimming cut 6 bases from V and 5 bases from J; bases unmatched to any gene: 7.

The chain carries TRBV6-1 and TRBJ1-1; TRBD1 matches 7 bases. V gave up 4 bases and J gave up 5 bases; unmatched junction bases: 7. This CDR3 spans 14 amino acids. Germline loops: CDR1 MNHNS, CDR2 SASEGT. The CDR3 sequence is CASSATGMPTEAFF. The CDR3 nucleotides read TGTGCCAGCAGTGCGACAGGGATGCCTACTGAAGCTTTCTTT.

There are a few counts of this clonotype. The chain joins TRBV7-8 to TRBJ2-2; 11 bases align to TRBD2. Looked up from germline, CDR1 is SGHVS and CDR2 is FQNEAQ. The CDR3 spans 16 residues. The ends lost 8 bases at V and 7 bases at J; junction bases unmatched: 12. CDR3: CASGRTSGLRHGELFF. The CDR3 DNA follows: TGTGCCAGCGGGCGGACTAGCGGGTTACGCCACGGGGAGCTGTTTTTT.

This clonotype was counted many times. The V gene is TRBV29-1, the J gene TRBJ2-3; D not certain. V was shortened by 4 bases and J by 0 bases, with 14 bases between the two germline ends. CDR1 SQVTM and CDR2 ANQGSEA come from the germline V gene. This CDR3 is built from 15 residues. The CDR3 spells CSVVEGYLSTDTQYF. In DNA form, the CDR3 reads TGCAGCGTTGTCGAAGGATACCTCAGCACAGATACGCAGTATTTT.

This clonotype was seen only a few times. The chain joins TRBV20-1 to TRBJ1-2, with a tentative D call TRBD1 (6 bases). CDR1 DFQATT and CDR2 SNEGSKA come from the germline V gene (reference sequence). V was pared by 5 bases and J by 8 bases, with 18 bases between. This CDR3 comprises 13 residues. The CDR3 here is CSAQRDPGEGYTF. In nucleotides, the CDR3 is TGCAGTGCTCAGCGGGACCCAGGGGAGGGCTACACCTTC.

This clonotype was seen a handful of times. The V gene is TRBV12-3 or TRBV12-4, the J gene TRBJ1-4, with D perhaps TRBD1 (5 bases). V dropped 3 bases and J dropped 3 bases, with 8 bases sitting between them. The CDR3 has 14 residues. The CDR3 region has the DNA TGTGCCAGCAGTTTCAGGGTGGCTAATGAAAAACTGTTTTTT. This translates into CASSFRVANEKLFF.

Concerning this clonotype itself: This clone may be a read error of a much larger clone one base away. The V gene is TRBV6-6, the J gene TRBJ2-3; D call uncertain. Germline V gene data show CDR1 as MNHNY and CDR2 as SVGAGI (reference sequence). Deletions cut 6 bases from V and 0 bases from J, with 4 bases between. CDR3 length: 12 residues. The CDR3 coding sequence is TGTGCCAGCAGCGACAGCACAGATACGCAGTATTTT. It specifies CASSDSTDTQYF.

This chain links TRBV20-1 with TRBJ1-2, with no clear D. The CDR3 is 14 residues long. Germline assignment: CDR1 DFQATT and CDR2 SNEGSKA (reference sequence). Trimming took 0 bases from V and 8 from J, leaving 16 bases between them. The CDR3 DNA sequence: TGCAGTGCTAGAGATCGGGAGGGAATCGCAGGCTACACCTTC. This codes for CSARDREGIAGYTF.

This clonotype was seen only a few times. The chain joins TRBV5-1 to TRBJ1-2, with 8 bases that match TRBD1. V was pared by 4 bases and J by 4 bases, with 12 bases of the junction left unmatched. Germline V gives CDR1 SGHRS, CDR2 YFSETQ. The CDR3 spans 16 residues. For the CDR3, the DNA is TGCGCCAGCAGCCCGGCGACAGGGGCGCTCGTCTATGGCTACACCTTC. Amino acids: CASSPATGALVYGYTF.

The chain links TRBV7-6 to TRBJ2-2, with 9 bases aligning to TRBD2. This CDR3 contains 18 residues. Germline assignment: CDR1 SGHVS and CDR2 FNYEAQ. V lost 0 bases to trimming and J lost 5 bases; unmatched junction nucleotides: 10. The CDR3 spells CASSLAGKREARTGELFF. The CDR3 DNA reads as TGTGCCAGCAGCTTAGCAGGGAAGCGGGAGGCGCGGACCGGGGAGCTGTTTTTT.

The CDR3 nucleotides are TGTGCCAGCAGTCGGGACAGTTCACACTCTGGAAACACCATATATTTT. Translated, it gives CASSRDSSHSGNTIYF. V is TRBV2 and J is TRBJ1-3; 7 nucleotides align to TRBD1. J was trimmed by 0 bases and V by 5 bases; bases with no gene match: 7. This CDR3 comprises 16 residues. Germline CDR1 is SNHLY and CDR2 is FYNNEI.

The V gene is TRBV15, the J gene TRBJ2-1; 14 positions match TRBD2. The CDR3 has 18 residues. Trimming removed 3 bases from V and 5 bases from J; junction bases left unmatched: 9. CDR1 is LNHNV and CDR2 is YYDKDF in the germline V gene (reference sequence). In nucleotides, the CDR3 is TGTGCCACCAGCAGCTACGGACTAGCGGGAGGCTTTAACAATGAGCAGTTCTTC. This gives the protein CATSSYGLAGGFNNEQFF.

This clonotype has just a few counts. CDR3 in amino acids: CSAPDYNEQFF. Written as DNA, the CDR3 is TGCAGTGCTCCAGACTACAATGAGCAGTTCTTC. The chain recombines TRBV20-1 with TRBJ2-1; D gene uncertain. The V and J ends lost 5 bases and 3 bases respectively, with 5 bases between them. Germline CDR1 and CDR2: DFQATT and SNEGSKA (reference sequence). This CDR3 region has 11 residues.

The chain joins TRBV7-6 to TRBJ2-5; 11 bases are a match to TRBD2. Germline assignment: CDR1 SGHVS and CDR2 FNYEAQ. V dropped 1 base and J dropped 5; count of bases not matched to a gene: 3. The CDR3 covers 15 residues. CDR3: CASSLELAGVETQYF. Here the CDR3 DNA reads TGTGCCAGCAGCTTAGAACTAGCGGGAGTGGAGACCCAGTACTTC.

This sequence joins TRBV20-1 and TRBJ2-4, with 9 bases fitting TRBD2. V was clipped by 1 base and J by 1 base; unmatched bases: 5. The germline V gene has CDR1 DFQATT and CDR2 SNEGSKA (reference sequence). The CDR3 length is 16 residues. In DNA form, the CDR3 reads TGCAGTGCTAGAGTTGCGGGAGGGTATGCCAAAAACATTCAGTACTTC. Its protein product is CSARVAGGYAKNIQYF.

Ten or more counts support this clonotype. The genes are TRBV7-9 and TRBJ1-1; the D gene is possibly TRBD1 (5 bases). The ends were cut back, 5 bases at V and 4 bases at J, with 8 bases in the middle. Germline values: CDR1 SEHNR, CDR2 FQNEAQ (reference sequence). The CDR3 is 12 amino acids. CDR3 bases: TGTGCCAGCAGCAGGGACGTCACTGAAGCTTTCTTT. Residues: CASSRDVTEAFF.

This clonotype showed up just a few times. The chain links TRBV4-1 to TRBJ2-5; D is perhaps TRBD2 (6 bases). This CDR3 has 15 amino acids. The V gene's germline CDR1 is MGHRA and CDR2 YSYEKL. Trimming removed 4 bases at V and 2 bases at J, with 14 bases between. The CDR3 loop is CASSPSPGTQETQYF. DNA of the CDR3: TGCGCCAGCAGCCCAAGCCCCGGGACTCAAGAGACCCAGTACTTC.

The chain recombines TRBV7-3 with TRBJ2-3; 7 bases are a match to TRBD1. The CDR3 contains 15 residues. Germline CDR1 reads SGHTA; CDR2 reads FQGTGA. J gave up 0 bases and V 5 bases, and 5 bases lay outside the gene matches. This chain's CDR3 is CASSPKGQSTDTQYF. The CDR3 coding sequence is TGTGCCAGCAGCCCGAAGGGACAGAGCACAGATACGCAGTATTTT.